Following are 9 T cell receptor beta chains from one sample sequenced in a study of blood T cell repertoires in COVID-19. The data were produced by immunoSEQ multiplex PCR, yet TCRdb's version contains in-frame clones alone and is incomplete. The profile covers some 240,000 clones, with 80% to 90% appearing a single time and 6.5% to 9% taken by the ten largest. The material sequenced was peripheral blood. These receptors came from a woman of 80 years or more with COVID-19, enrolled during active disease.

V gene TRBV3-1 (or the pseudogene TRBV3-2) combines with J gene TRBJ1-5; 9 bases agree with TRBD1. Trimming removed 6 bases from V and 1 base from J; junction bases left unmatched: 7. Germline lookup yields CDR1 LGHDT and CDR2 YNNKEL (reference sequence). The CDR3 length is 16 residues. The CDR3 DNA reads TGTGCCAGCAGTCAGGGGGGGACAGGGAGCAATCAGCCCCAGCATTTT. It encodes CASSQGGTGSNQPQHF.

This clone appeared a few times. The V gene is TRBV7-2, the J gene TRBJ1-2; D is undetermined. Per germline, CDR1 SGHTA and CDR2 FQGNSA. The CDR3 contains 15 residues. V lost 5 bases and J lost 7, with 20 bases in between. In DNA, the CDR3 is TGTGCCAGCAGCCCTGGAGCCCCTTGGTCGGGTGGCTACACCTTC. This translates into CASSPGAPWSGGYTF.

CDR3 amino acids: CASRLHGYGGYTF. The CDR3 nucleotides are TGTGCCAGCAGGCTCCACGGATACGGGGGCTACACCTTC. The rearrangement uses TRBV12-3 or TRBV12-4 and TRBJ1-2; no firm D call. The CDR3 is made up of 13 amino acids. Between the trimmed V and J ends, which lost 6 bases and 8 bases, there was a span of 16 bases.

The V call is TRBV10-3, the J call TRBJ1-2; D gene uncertain. The V end lost 5 bases, the J end lost 7 bases, and 8 bases lay between the germline ends. Germline V gene data show CDR1 as ENHRY and CDR2 as SYGVKD. The CDR3 has 11 amino acids. This chain's CDR3 is CAISIGGGYTF. As DNA, the CDR3 is TGTGCCATCAGTATTGGCGGTGGCTACACCTTC.

This CDR3 reads CASSRGGGTGLYTGELFF. The CDR3 coding sequence is TGTGCCAGCAGTCGCGGAGGAGGTACAGGGCTCTACACCGGGGAGCTGTTTTTT. V usage is TRBV6-6 and J usage is TRBJ2-2; a weak D match, TRBD1 (6 bases). Trimming took off 5 bases at V and 3 bases at J, with 22 bases between the two ends. CDR1 and CDR2 (germline): MNHNY, SVGAGI (reference sequence). CDR3 length: 18 residues.

Worth noting for this clone: Other DNA sequences in the same sample also yield this CDR3. V and J are TRBV7-9 and TRBJ1-5; 7 bases are a match to TRBD1. The CDR3 is made up of 14 amino acids. From germline, CDR1 is SEHNR and CDR2 FQNEAQ (reference sequence). J gave up 2 bases and V 5 bases, and 3 bases lay outside the gene matches. This chain's CDR3 is CASSLQGGNQPQHF. DNA for the CDR3: TGTGCCAGCAGCCTTCAGGGGGGCAATCAGCCCCAGCATTTT.

This rearrangement joins TRBV19 to TRBJ2-5, with a tentative D call TRBD1 (7 bases). Trimming pared 9 bases from V and 4 bases from J, leaving 18 bases between. CDR1 is LNHDA and CDR2 is SQIVND in the germline V gene (reference sequence). The CDR3 sequence is 14 residues long. The CDR3 DNA reads TGTGCCAGGTGCGCAGGGGGGAAGGTAGAGACCCAGTACTTC. As protein: CARCAGGKVETQYF.

This clone turned up a few times. J is TRBJ1-5 and V is TRBV2; D is perhaps TRBD1 (6 bases). The CDR3 contains 14 residues. Germline V gene lookup returns CDR1 SNHLY and CDR2 FYNNEI. The V end lost 7 bases, the J end lost 4 bases, and 14 bases lay between the germline ends. CDR3: CASKGTTANQPQHF. DNA for the CDR3: TGTGCCAGCAAGGGGACAACAGCAAATCAGCCCCAGCATTTT.

The V and J genes are TRBV7-8 and TRBJ2-1, with 10 bases aligning to TRBD2. Trimming took 6 bases from V and 2 from J; bases not matched to a gene: 4. CDR3 length equals 15 residues. Looked up from germline, CDR1 is SGHVS and CDR2 is FQNEAQ. CDR3 sequence reads: CASRLTSGTYNEQFF. As DNA, the CDR3 is TGTGCCAGCAGATTAACTAGCGGGACCTACAATGAGCAGTTCTTC.